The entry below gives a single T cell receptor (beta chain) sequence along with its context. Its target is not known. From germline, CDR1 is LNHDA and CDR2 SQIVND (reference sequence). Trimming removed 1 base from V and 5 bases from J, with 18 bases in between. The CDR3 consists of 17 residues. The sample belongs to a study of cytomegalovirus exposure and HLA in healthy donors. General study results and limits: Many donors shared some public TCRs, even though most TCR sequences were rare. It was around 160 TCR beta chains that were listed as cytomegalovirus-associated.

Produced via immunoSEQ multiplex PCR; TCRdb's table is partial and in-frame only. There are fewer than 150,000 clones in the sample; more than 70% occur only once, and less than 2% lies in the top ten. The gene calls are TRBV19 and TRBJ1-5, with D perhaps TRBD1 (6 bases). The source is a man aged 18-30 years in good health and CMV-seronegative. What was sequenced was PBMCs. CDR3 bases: TGTGCCAGTAGTATAGCCCTTACGGGGGGCGCGTATCAGCCCCAGCATTTT. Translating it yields CASSIALTGGAYQPQHF.